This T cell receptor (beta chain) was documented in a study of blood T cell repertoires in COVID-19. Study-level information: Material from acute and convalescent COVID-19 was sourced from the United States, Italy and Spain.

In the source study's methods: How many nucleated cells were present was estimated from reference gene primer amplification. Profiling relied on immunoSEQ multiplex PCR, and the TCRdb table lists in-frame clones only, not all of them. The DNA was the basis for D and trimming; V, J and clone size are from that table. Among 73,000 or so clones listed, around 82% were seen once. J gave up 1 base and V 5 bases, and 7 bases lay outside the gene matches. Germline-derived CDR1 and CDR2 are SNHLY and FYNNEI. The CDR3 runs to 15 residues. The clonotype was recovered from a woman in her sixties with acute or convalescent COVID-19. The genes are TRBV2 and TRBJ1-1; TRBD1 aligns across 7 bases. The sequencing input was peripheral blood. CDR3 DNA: TGTGCCAGCAGTTTCAGGACAGGCTCGAACACTGAAGCTTTCTTT. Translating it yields CASSFRTGSNTEAFF.